This is a list of T cell receptor beta chains from one sample in a study of T cell responses to AZD1222 COVID-19 vaccine. Some clones are missing from TCRdb's copy, which holds only in-frame ones; the method was immunoSEQ multiplex PCR. This sample has some 200,000 clones, with approximately 94% found just once. Specimen: peripheral blood, collected 28 days after the second dose of the MenACWY control vaccine. All receptors derive from an adult who received the MenACWY meningococcal vaccine as a control. The CDR3 runs from the conserved cysteine through the conserved F or W. Each record gives: J gene, D gene, V gene, CDR3 protein. A D gene is named only where the DNA matches it firmly.

>TRBJ1-1|NA|TRBV6-5
CASSWEGRGEAFF
>TRBJ2-6|NA|TRBV19
CASSIAFGANVLTF
>TRBJ1-1|NA|TRBV12-1
CASSPRTGTFMNTEAFF
>TRBJ2-5|NA|TRBV30
CAWRVNPGAQETQYF
>TRBJ1-5|NA|TRBV2
CASKDTGNQPQHF
>TRBJ1-1|NA|TRBV7-9
CASSLRAGHTEAFF
>TRBJ2-7|NA|TRBV27
CASSLLGTDSYEQYF
>TRBJ1-3|NA|TRBV4-1
CASSQDGPFSGNTIYF
>TRBJ1-5|NA|TRBV28
CASSSPLINQPQHF
>TRBJ1-1|NA|TRBV23-1
CASSLRGNTEAFF
>TRBJ2-2|NA|TRBV6-5
CASSLYPGELFF
>TRBJ2-2|NA|TRBV7-2
CASSSRLNTGELFF
>TRBJ2-3|NA|TRBV9
CASSEGADTQYF
>TRBJ1-5|NA|TRBV18
CASSPSSNQPQHF
>TRBJ2-3|NA|TRBV19
CASSSYRDYSTDTQYF
>TRBJ2-7|NA|TRBV25-1
CASSLTGWGSYEQYF
>TRBJ1-2|NA|TRBV23-1
CASSPPTKGGGYTF
>TRBJ2-7|NA|TRBV7-8
CASSLIEAEQYF
>TRBJ1-2|TRBD1|TRBV9
CASSVSRQGGGYTF
>TRBJ2-1|NA|TRBV18
CASSPAQRASSYNEQFF